This TCR beta chain is drawn from a study of T cell responses to AZD1222 COVID-19 vaccine. Regarding this clone: Its antigen is not identified.

The CDR3 totals 16 residues. The germline V and J ends were trimmed by 2 bases and 1 base, with 14 bases remaining between them. CDR1 and CDR2 (germline): KGHSH, LQKENI. Study outcomes and limitations: Donors skewed white British and female; clonal diversity was possibly underestimated. Repertoire sampling occurred only after the peak T cell response.

This table comes from immunoSEQ multiplex PCR, and its TCRdb copy is limited to in-frame clones, with some not included. The sample records about 86,000 clones, more than 90% being singletons. V gene TRBV18 combines with J gene TRBJ1-1; D is unresolved. The starting material was peripheral blood, obtained on day 0 of AZD1222 vaccination. The origin of this receptor is an adult in good health. CDR3 DNA: TGTGCCAGCTCACCAATTGTGGGATTCAAGAACACTGAAGCTTTCTTT. Encoded protein: CASSPIVGFKNTEAFF. Together with reference TRBV18 and TRBJ1-1, the CDR3 gives the full variable domain: NAGVMQNPRHLVRRRGQEARLRCSPMKGHSHVYWYRQLPEEGLKFMVYLQKENIIDESGMPKERFSAEFPKEGPSILRIQQVVRGDSAAYFCASSPIVGFKNTEAFFGQGTRLTVV.